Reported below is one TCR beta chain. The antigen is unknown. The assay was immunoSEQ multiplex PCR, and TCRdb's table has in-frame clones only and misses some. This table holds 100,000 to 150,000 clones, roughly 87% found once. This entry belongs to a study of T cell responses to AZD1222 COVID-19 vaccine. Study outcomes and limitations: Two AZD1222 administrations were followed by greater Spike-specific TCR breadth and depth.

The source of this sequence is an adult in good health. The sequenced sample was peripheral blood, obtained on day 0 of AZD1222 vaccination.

For the CDR3, the DNA is TGTGCCAGCAGCTTAACATCACGGGGTAACAATGAGCAGTTCTTC. It specifies CASSLTSRGNNEQFF. The V call is TRBV7-3, the J call TRBJ2-1; maybe TRBD2 (5 bases). The CDR3 covers 15 residues. The germline V gene encodes CDR1 SGHTA and CDR2 FQGTGA. Trimming stripped 0 bases from V and 5 bases from J, with 11 bases between.